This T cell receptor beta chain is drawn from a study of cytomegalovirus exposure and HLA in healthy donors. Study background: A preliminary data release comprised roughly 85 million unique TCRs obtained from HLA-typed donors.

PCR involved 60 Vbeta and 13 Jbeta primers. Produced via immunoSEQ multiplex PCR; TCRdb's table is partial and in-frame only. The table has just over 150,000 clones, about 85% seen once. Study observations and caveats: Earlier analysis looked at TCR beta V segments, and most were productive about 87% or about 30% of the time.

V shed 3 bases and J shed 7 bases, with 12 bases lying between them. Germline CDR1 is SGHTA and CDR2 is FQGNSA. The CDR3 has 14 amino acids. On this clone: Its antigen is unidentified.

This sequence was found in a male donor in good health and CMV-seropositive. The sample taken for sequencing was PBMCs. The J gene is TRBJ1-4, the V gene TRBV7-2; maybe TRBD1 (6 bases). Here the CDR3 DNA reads TGTGCCAGCAGCTTCCAGGGGTCGGGTGAAAAACTGTTTTTT. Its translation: CASSFQGSGEKLFF.